This TCR beta chain is from a study of tumor and adjacent non-tumor tissue in lung cancer. As for this clonotype: Since the CDR3 does not end with the conserved phenylalanine or tryptophan, this likely comes from a read error.

TCRbeta libraries were built with three rounds of nested PCR, modified from ARM-PCR. Each CDR3 protein gets one entry after TCRdb re-called the multiplex PCR reads with MiXCR. Here the sample spans about 50,000 distinct CDR3 sequences, 74% being singletons. V was trimmed by 5 bases and J by 7 bases, leaving 11 bases between them. Germline-derived CDR1 and CDR2 are MNHEY and SVGEGT. The CDR3 has 12 amino acids. No cell sorting was done before RNA was extracted from the tissue. The normal lung tissue was taken more than 3 cm from the tumor edge. The sequenced sample consisted of distant non-tumor lung tissue. The rearrangement joins TRBV6-2 or TRBV6-3 to TRBJ1-1; D gene ambiguous. This TCR came from a woman between 55 and 75 years old with non-small cell lung cancer. CDR3: CASSRDYIEAFY. Here the CDR3 DNA reads TGTGCCAGCAGTCGAGACTACATTGAAGCTTTCTAT.